A selection of T cell receptor beta chains follows, all from one sample in a study of CD8+ T cells in alopecia areata. The table came from immunoSEQ multiplex PCR; TCRdb's copy has only in-frame clones and leaves some out. The sample includes 210,000 or so clones, 66% of them seen just once. The material was CD4+ T cells sorted from blood, obtained at roughly week 45, from a patient treated with tofacitinib. Receptors were obtained from a human donor with alopecia areata. Both conserved end residues are part of each CDR3. D genes are given only for firm matches. Not every row has a clone size; where given, it reads once, few, many or a size class.

d_gene	j_gene	abundance	v_gene	CDR3aa	CDR3nt
TRBD1	TRBJ2-5	.	TRBV5-1	CASSQGQGGETQYF	TGCGCCAGCAGCCAGGGACAGGGAGGAGAGACCCAGTACTTC
.	TRBJ1-2	.	TRBV29-1	CSVDWSLYGYTF	TGCAGCGTTGATTGGTCACTCTATGGCTACACCTTC
TRBD2	TRBJ2-3	.	TRBV18	CASSPGLAGGLHTDTQYF	TGTGCCAGCTCACCTGGACTAGCGGGGGGACTACACACAGATACGCAGTATTTT
TRBD2	TRBJ2-5	.	TRBV29-1	CSVQTSGGTQETQYF	TGCAGCGTACAGACTAGCGGGGGGACCCAAGAGACCCAGTACTTC
TRBD1	TRBJ1-5	.	TRBV5-1	CASSLGTGVNQPQHF	TGCGCCAGCAGCTTGGGGACAGGGGTTAATCAGCCCCAGCATTTT
.	TRBJ1-1	.	TRBV6-1	CASSKSRDTEAFF	TGTGCCAGCAGTAAGTCCAGGGACACTGAAGCTTTCTTT
.	TRBJ2-1	.	TRBV5-6	CASSPGTTRVNEQFF	TGTGCCAGCAGCCCAGGGACAACCCGGGTCAATGAGCAGTTCTTC
.	TRBJ1-1	.	TRBV29-1	CSVLLRPGTEAFF	TGCAGCGTCCTTCTTCGGCCTGGCACTGAAGCTTTCTTT
TRBD1	TRBJ2-4	.	TRBV29-1	CSVGQTNLNIQYF	TGCAGCGTGGGACAGACTAATTTAAACATTCAGTACTTC
TRBD1	TRBJ1-1	.	TRBV29-1	CSGCDRVKAFF	TGCAGCGGGTGTGACAGGGTTAAAGCTTTCTTT
.	TRBJ1-1	.	TRBV29-1	CSALRGGTEAFF	TGCAGCGCCCTGAGGGGGGGCACTGAAGCTTTCTTT
.	TRBJ2-1	.	TRBV29-1	CSINQGNEQFF	TGCAGCATTAACCAGGGTAATGAGCAGTTCTTC
.	TRBJ2-5	.	TRBV15	CATGTVKETQYF	TGTGCCACAGGGACTGTGAAGGAGACCCAGTACTTC
TRBD2	TRBJ2-7	.	TRBV19	CASSIGGDYLLEQYF	TGTGCCAGTAGTATCGGAGGGGACTATCTACTCGAGCAGTACTTC
.	TRBJ1-6	.	TRBV4-1	CASSRDLSPLHF	TGCGCCAGCAGCCGCGATCTGTCACCCCTCCACTTT
.	TRBJ2-1	.	TRBV21-1	CASSLKATLNEQFF	TGTGCCAGCAGCCTAAAAGCCACTCTCAATGAGCAGTTCTTC
TRBD1	TRBJ2-5	.	TRBV30	CAWSVLEGQFGTQYF	TGTGCCTGGAGTGTACTAGAGGGACAGTTTGGGACCCAGTACTTC
.	TRBJ2-7	.	TRBV5-1	CASSLPLDGNEQYF	TGCGCCAGCAGCTTACCACTAGACGGGAACGAGCAGTACTTC
TRBD1	TRBJ2-5	.	TRBV5-6	CASSEMGQGLETQYF	TGTGCCAGCAGCGAAATGGGACAGGGATTAGAGACCCAGTACTTC
.	TRBJ2-7	.	TRBV4-3	CASSPRVSDEQYF	TGCGCCAGCAGCCCTAGGGTCTCGGACGAGCAGTACTTC
.	TRBJ2-6	.	TRBV29-1	CSVARGTGANVLTF	TGCAGCGTTGCGAGGGGGACTGGGGCCAACGTCCTGACTTTC
TRBD1	TRBJ1-1	.	TRBV5-6	CASSWDRGNTEAFF	TGTGCCAGCAGCTGGGACAGGGGGAACACTGAAGCTTTCTTT
.	TRBJ2-5	.	TRBV4-2	CASSQDGQPQETQYF	TGTGCCAGCAGCCAAGATGGCCAGCCTCAAGAGACCCAGTACTTC
.	TRBJ2-3	few	TRBV29-1	CSFIRSGSRGDTQYF	TGCAGCTTCATCCGCAGCGGTTCGCGGGGAGATACGCAGTATTTT
.	TRBJ2-7	.	TRBV25-1	CASSDRDLTSYEQYF	TGTGCCAGCAGTGACCGGGACCTGACATCCTACGAGCAGTACTTC
TRBD1	TRBJ1-5	.	TRBV5-1	CASSLGTGDSNQPQHF	TGCGCCAGCAGCTTGGGGACAGGGGATAGCAATCAGCCCCAGCATTTT
TRBD2	TRBJ2-1	.	TRBV11-2	CASSLAGDNEQFF	TGTGCCAGCAGCCTAGCGGGGGACAATGAGCAGTTCTTC
TRBD2	TRBJ2-4	.	TRBV18	CASSPASGPQNIQYF	TGTGCCAGCTCACCAGCTAGCGGGCCACAAAACATTCAGTACTTC
.	TRBJ1-5	.	TRBV7-8	CASSVSQGTREPQHF	TGTGCCAGCAGCGTCTCCCAGGGGACGAGGGAGCCCCAGCATTTT
.	TRBJ1-2	medium-sized	TRBV7-9	CASSEQGWDGYTF	TGTGCCAGCAGCGAACAGGGTTGGGATGGCTACACCTTC
.	TRBJ1-2	.	TRBV29-1	CSVTREEVIGYTF	TGCAGCGTTACGAGGGAGGAAGTTATCGGCTACACCTTC
.	TRBJ2-3	.	TRBV7-2	CASSLEGHYTDTQYF	TGTGCCAGCAGCTTAGAAGGACACTACACAGATACGCAGTATTTT
TRBD1	TRBJ1-2	.	TRBV7-9	CASSLGQGYGYTF	TGTGCCAGCAGCTTGGGACAGGGGTATGGCTACACCTTC
TRBD2	TRBJ2-6	.	TRBV27	CASSLRLAGAGANVLTF	TGTGCCAGCAGTTTAAGACTAGCGGGGGCTGGGGCCAACGTCCTGACTTTC
TRBD1	TRBJ1-1	.	TRBV30	CAWSPGQGNTEAFF	TGTGCCTGGAGTCCCGGACAGGGGAACACTGAAGCTTTCTTT
TRBD1	TRBJ1-5	.	TRBV30	CAWRGQGASSPQHF	TGTGCCTGGAGGGGACAGGGGGCGAGTTCGCCCCAGCATTTT
.	TRBJ1-2	.	TRBV15	CATSRDRESEGYTF	TGTGCCACCAGCAGAGATCGAGAAAGTGAGGGCTACACCTTC
.	TRBJ2-2	.	TRBV30	CAWSVRIGELFF	TGTGCCTGGAGTGTTCGGATCGGGGAGCTGTTTTTT
.	TRBJ2-7	.	TRBV4-1	CASSQDLGRSREQYF	TGCGCCAGCAGCCAAGATTTGGGCAGGTCACGCGAGCAGTACTTC
TRBD1	TRBJ2-2	.	TRBV5-1	CASSLEGAPGELFF	TGCGCCAGCAGCTTGGAGGGGGCGCCCGGGGAGCTGTTTTTT
.	TRBJ1-1	.	TRBV6-5	CASSYRSWLAEAFF	TGTGCCAGCAGTTACCGGTCGTGGCTCGCTGAAGCTTTCTTT
.	TRBJ2-7	.	TRBV23-1	CASSQSQLVQGRSYEQYF	TGCGCCAGCAGTCAATCGCAGTTAGTACAGGGTCGGTCCTACGAGCAGTACTTC
.	TRBJ1-1	.	TRBV29-1	CSGFATEAFF	TGCAGCGGCTTCGCAACTGAAGCTTTCTTT
TRBD1	TRBJ1-5	once	TRBV19	CASSGGQGNQPQHF	TGTGCCAGTAGCGGCGGACAGGGCAATCAGCCCCAGCATTTT
.	TRBJ1-1	.	TRBV15	CATSRETGKGGTEAFF	TGTGCCACCAGCAGAGAAACAGGGAAAGGGGGCACTGAAGCTTTCTTT
.	TRBJ2-5	.	TRBV11-2	CASSLMAGQTQGGETQYF	TGTGCCAGCAGCTTAATGGCCGGGCAGACACAAGGGGGGGAGACCCAGTACTTC
TRBD1	TRBJ1-1	.	TRBV29-1	CSVALGTANTEAFF	TGCAGCGTCGCGCTTGGGACAGCAAACACTGAAGCTTTCTTT
TRBD2	TRBJ2-3	few	TRBV5-1	CASRQGLVPTDTQYF	TGCGCCAGTAGACAAGGACTAGTCCCCACAGATACGCAGTATTTT
TRBD2	TRBJ2-1	.	TRBV5-1	CASSLEASGIYNEQFF	TGCGCCAGCAGCTTGGAGGCTAGCGGAATCTACAATGAGCAGTTCTTC
TRBD2	TRBJ2-5	.	TRBV5-6	CASSSPRQGGVQETQYF	TGTGCCAGCAGCTCACCGCGTCAGGGAGGGGTCCAAGAGACCCAGTACTTC
.	TRBJ1-1	few	TRBV30	CAWSSDSNTEAFF	TGTGCCTGGAGTTCAGACTCGAACACTGAAGCTTTCTTT
TRBD2	TRBJ2-4	few	TRBV6-1	CASSEGGGGNIQYF	TGTGCCAGCAGTGAAGGCGGGGGGGGAAACATTCAGTACTTC
.	TRBJ2-3	.	TRBV19	CASSPESHTDTQYF	TGTGCCAGTAGCCCCGAGAGCCACACAGATACGCAGTATTTT